These 10 T cell receptor beta chains were sequenced from one sample in a study of glioma-infiltrating T cells after dendritic cell vaccination. Generated by immunoSEQ multiplex PCR, the TCRdb table keeps only in-frame clones and is missing some. In the table there are about 82,000 clones, around 90% of which are singletons. Material: blood, obtained before dendritic cell vaccination. These receptors all come from a human donor with glioblastoma.

This clone is a singleton in its sample. The chain uses TRBV5-1 and TRBJ2-2, with 14 nucleotides matching TRBD2. Per the germline V gene, CDR1 is SGHRS and CDR2 is YFSETQ. V gave up 4 bases and J gave up 6 bases; unmatched junction bases: 5. The CDR3 totals 16 residues. DNA of the CDR3: TGCGCCAGCAGCGGGCCGGGACTAGCGGGGGCCGGGGAGCTGTTTTTT. It encodes CASSGPGLAGAGELFF. Together with reference TRBV5-1 and TRBJ2-2, the CDR3 gives the full variable domain: KAGVTQTPRYLIKTRGQQVTLSCSPISGHRSVSWYQQTPGQGLQFLFEYFSETQRNKGNFPGRFSGRQFSNSRSEMNVSTLELGDSALYLCASSGPGLAGAGELFFGEGSRLTVL.

This chain links TRBV6-6 with TRBJ2-5; perhaps TRBD1 as D (6 bases). This CDR3 is built from 16 residues. V was pared by 0 bases and J by 2 bases, with 13 bases between. Germline V gives CDR1 MNHNY, CDR2 SVGAGI (reference sequence). CDR3 loop: CASSYSGAGYQETQYF. CDR3 bases: TGTGCCAGCAGTTACTCGGGGGCAGGGTATCAAGAGACCCAGTACTTC.

This rearrangement joins TRBV6-1 to TRBJ2-3, with D possibly matching TRBD2 (6 bases). The V end lost 6 bases, the J end lost 0 bases, and 10 bases lay between the germline ends. This CDR3 contains 14 residues. Germline V lookup: CDR1 MNHNS, CDR2 SASEGT. The CDR3 protein is CASRSGDSTDTQYF. In DNA, the CDR3 is TGTGCCAGCAGATCGGGGGATAGCACAGATACGCAGTATTTT.

The genes are TRBV11-2 and TRBJ2-2; D possibly corresponds to TRBD2 (6 bases). The germline V and J ends were trimmed by 5 bases and 1 base, with 8 bases remaining between them. Looked up from germline, CDR1 is SGHAT and CDR2 is FQNNGV. This CDR3 has 14 amino acids. CDR3 loop: CASSRRGNTGELFF. CDR3 coding DNA: TGTGCCAGCAGCCGGCGGGGGAACACCGGGGAGCTGTTTTTT.

The V call is TRBV6-6, the J call TRBJ2-6, with a weak D call TRBD1 (5 bases). This CDR3 comprises 15 residues. Germline lookup yields CDR1 MNHNY and CDR2 SVGAGI (reference sequence). Trimming removed 6 bases at V and 0 bases at J, with 9 bases between. CDR3 loop: CASRTDSSGANVLTF. The CDR3 nucleotides read TGTGCCAGCAGGACAGACAGCTCTGGGGCCAACGTCCTGACTTTC.

For this clone: An end of the junction does not agree with germline; a read error may underlie this. The J gene is TRBJ1-3, the V gene TRBV7-9, with unresolved D. There are 12 residues in the CDR3. Germline CDR1 reads SEHNR; CDR2 reads FQNEAQ (reference sequence). In DNA form, the CDR3 reads TGTGCCAGCAGCTTAGCAGCGGGCACCCCCGATTTT. Protein product: CASSLAAGTPDF. The full variable domain, with the rest looked up from reference TRBV7-9 and TRBJ1-3, is DTGVSQNPRHKITKRGQNVTFRCDPISEHNRLYWYRQTLGQGPEFLTYFQNEAQLEKSRLLSDRFSAERPKGSFSTLEIQRTEQGDSAMYLCASSLAAGTPDFGEGSWLTVV.

J is TRBJ2-5 and V is TRBV2, with 9 bases fitting TRBD2. The CDR3 runs to 14 residues. The V segment lost 7 bases and the J segment 1 base; nucleotides outside the gene matches: 4. Germline CDR1 SNHLY, CDR2 FYNNEI. The CDR3 bases are TGTGCCAGCACCGAGGGACTAGCCCAAGAGACCCAGTACTTC. This encodes CASTEGLAQETQYF.

The chain links TRBV5-1 to TRBJ2-3; TRBD2 aligns across 8 bases. The CDR3 has 21 amino acids. Trimming removed 3 bases from V and 3 bases from J; junction bases left unmatched: 24. Germline V CDR1 and CDR2: SGHRS, YFSETQ. DNA of the CDR3: TGCGCCAGCAGCTCCGGGCTAGCGGGTGCCCTATCGAGTGTCAGGACAGATACGCAGTATTTT. Its translation: CASSSGLAGALSSVRTDTQYF. Full variable domain (missing parts from reference TRBV5-1 and TRBJ2-3): KAGVTQTPRYLIKTRGQQVTLSCSPISGHRSVSWYQQTPGQGLQFLFEYFSETQRNKGNFPGRFSGRQFSNSRSEMNVSTLELGDSALYLCASSSGLAGALSSVRTDTQYFGPGTRLTVL.

V usage is TRBV18 and J usage is TRBJ2-7; 7 nucleotides align to TRBD1. This CDR3 contains 13 residues. Germline loops: CDR1 KGHSH, CDR2 LQKENI. Germline trimming cut 5 bases from V and 5 bases from J; bases unmatched to any gene: 6. The DNA for the CDR3 is TGTGCCAGCTCATCCGGGACAGAAAACGAGCAGTACTTC. Residues: CASSSGTENEQYF.

The V call is TRBV18, the J call TRBJ1-1, with D perhaps matching TRBD1 (6 bases). The CDR3 is 14 residues long. CDR1 KGHSH and CDR2 LQKENI come from the germline V gene. Trimming left V 4 bases short and J 1 base short, with 10 bases between. CDR3 sequence: CASSLQDRNTEAFF. CDR3 coding DNA: TGTGCCAGCTCACTACAGGACAGGAACACTGAAGCTTTCTTT.